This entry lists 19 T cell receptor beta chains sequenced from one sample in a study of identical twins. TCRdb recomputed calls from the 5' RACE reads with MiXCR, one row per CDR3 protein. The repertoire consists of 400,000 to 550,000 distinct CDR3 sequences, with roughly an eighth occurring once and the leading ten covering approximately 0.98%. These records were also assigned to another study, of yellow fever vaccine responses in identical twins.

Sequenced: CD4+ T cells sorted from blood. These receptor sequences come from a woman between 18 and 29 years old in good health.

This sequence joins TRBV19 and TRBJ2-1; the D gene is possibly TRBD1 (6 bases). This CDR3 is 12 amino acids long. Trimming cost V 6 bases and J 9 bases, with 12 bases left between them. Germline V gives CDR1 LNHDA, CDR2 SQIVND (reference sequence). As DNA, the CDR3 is TGTGCCAGTAGACAGGGATCGGGTGAGCAGTTCTTC. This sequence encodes CASRQGSGEQFF.

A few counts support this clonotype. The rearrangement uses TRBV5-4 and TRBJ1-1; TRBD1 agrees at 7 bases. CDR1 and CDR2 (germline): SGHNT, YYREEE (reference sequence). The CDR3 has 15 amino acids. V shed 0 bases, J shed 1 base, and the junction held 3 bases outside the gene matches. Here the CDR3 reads CASSLGDSGNTEAFF. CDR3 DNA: TGTGCCAGCAGCTTGGGGGACAGCGGGAACACTGAAGCTTTCTTT. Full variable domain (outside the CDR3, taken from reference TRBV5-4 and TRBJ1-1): ETGVTQSPTHLIKTRGQQVTLRCSSQSGHNTVSWYQQALGQGPQFIFQYYREEENGRGNFPPRFSGLQFPNYSSELNVNALELDDSALYLCASSLGDSGNTEAFFGQGTRLTVV.

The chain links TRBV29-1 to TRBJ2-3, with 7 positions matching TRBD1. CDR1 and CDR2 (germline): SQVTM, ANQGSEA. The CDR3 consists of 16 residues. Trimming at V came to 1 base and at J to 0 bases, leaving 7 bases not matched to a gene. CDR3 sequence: CSVEGGVTGSTDTQYF. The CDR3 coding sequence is TGCAGCGTTGAAGGGGGCGTGACAGGGAGCACAGATACGCAGTATTTT.

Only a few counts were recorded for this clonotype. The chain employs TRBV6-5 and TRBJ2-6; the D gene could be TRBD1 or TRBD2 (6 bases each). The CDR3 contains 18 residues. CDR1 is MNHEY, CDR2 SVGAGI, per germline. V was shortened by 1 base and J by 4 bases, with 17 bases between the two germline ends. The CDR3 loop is CASSYYGTLGGGANVLTF. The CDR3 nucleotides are TGTGCCAGCAGTTACTACGGTACCTTAGGGGGGGGGGCCAACGTCCTGACTTTC.

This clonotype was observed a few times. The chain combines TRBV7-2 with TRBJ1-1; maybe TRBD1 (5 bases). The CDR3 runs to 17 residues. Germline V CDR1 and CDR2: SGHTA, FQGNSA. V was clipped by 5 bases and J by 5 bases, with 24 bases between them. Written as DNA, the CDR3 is TGTGCCAGCAGCCCAGGGAGAGGATCGACCCACCGGACTGAAGCTTTCTTT. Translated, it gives CASSPGRGSTHRTEAFF.

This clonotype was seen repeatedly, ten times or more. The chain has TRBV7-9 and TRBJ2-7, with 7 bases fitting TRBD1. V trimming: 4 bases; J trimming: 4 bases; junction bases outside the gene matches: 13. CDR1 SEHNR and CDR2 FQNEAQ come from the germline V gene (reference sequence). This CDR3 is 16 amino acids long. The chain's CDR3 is CASSSLQGLSRYEQYF. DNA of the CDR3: TGTGCCAGCAGCTCCCTACAGGGGTTGTCCCGTTACGAGCAGTACTTC.

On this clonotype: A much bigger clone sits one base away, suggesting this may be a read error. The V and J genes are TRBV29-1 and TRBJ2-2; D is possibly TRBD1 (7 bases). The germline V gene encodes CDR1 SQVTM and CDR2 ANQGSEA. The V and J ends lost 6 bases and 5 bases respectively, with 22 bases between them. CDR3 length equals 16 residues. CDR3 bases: TGCAGCGTGGGGGTACGCGGGACAGCTTCGACCGGGGAGCTGTTTTTT. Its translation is CSVGVRGTASTGELFF.

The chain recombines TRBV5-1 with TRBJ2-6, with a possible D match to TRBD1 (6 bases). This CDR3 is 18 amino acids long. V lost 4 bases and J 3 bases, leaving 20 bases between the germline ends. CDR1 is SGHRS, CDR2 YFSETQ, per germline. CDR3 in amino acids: CASSVTKEQGFGANVLTF. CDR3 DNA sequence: TGCGCCAGCAGCGTCACTAAAGAACAGGGATTTGGGGCCAACGTCCTGACTTTC.

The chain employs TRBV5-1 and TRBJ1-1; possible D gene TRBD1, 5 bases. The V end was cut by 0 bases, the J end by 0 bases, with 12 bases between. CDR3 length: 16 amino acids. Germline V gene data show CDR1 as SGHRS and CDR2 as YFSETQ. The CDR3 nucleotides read TGCGCCAGCAGCTTGGGTCAGGGTTTGGTGAACACTGAAGCTTTCTTT. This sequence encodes CASSLGQGLVNTEAFF.

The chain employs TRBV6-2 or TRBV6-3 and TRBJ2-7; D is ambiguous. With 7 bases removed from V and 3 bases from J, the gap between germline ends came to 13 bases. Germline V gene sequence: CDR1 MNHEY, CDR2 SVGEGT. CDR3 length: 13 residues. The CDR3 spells CASTHSRYYEQYF. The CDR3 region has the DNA TGTGCCAGCACCCACAGCAGATACTACGAGCAGTACTTC.

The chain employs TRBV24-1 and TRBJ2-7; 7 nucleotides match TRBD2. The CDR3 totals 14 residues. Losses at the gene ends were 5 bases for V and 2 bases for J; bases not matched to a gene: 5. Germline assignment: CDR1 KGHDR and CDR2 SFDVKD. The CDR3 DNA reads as TGTGCCACCAGTGCCTCCCGGGGGGCCTACGAGCAGTACTTC. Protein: CATSASRGAYEQYF.

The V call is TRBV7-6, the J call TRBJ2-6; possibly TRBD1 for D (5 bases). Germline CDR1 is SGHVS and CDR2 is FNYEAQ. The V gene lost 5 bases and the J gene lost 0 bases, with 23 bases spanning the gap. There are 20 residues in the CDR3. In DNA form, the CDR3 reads TGTGCCAGCAGCAATCTCTGGGGCAGCTGGGGAACCTCTGGGGCCAACGTCCTGACTTTC. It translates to CASSNLWGSWGTSGANVLTF. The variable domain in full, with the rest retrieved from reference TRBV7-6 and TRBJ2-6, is GAGVSQSPRYKVTKRGQDVALRCDPISGHVSLYWYRQALGQGPEFLTYFNYEAQQDKSGLPNDRFSAERPEGSISTLTIQRTEQRDSAMYRCASSNLWGSWGTSGANVLTFGAGSRLTVL.

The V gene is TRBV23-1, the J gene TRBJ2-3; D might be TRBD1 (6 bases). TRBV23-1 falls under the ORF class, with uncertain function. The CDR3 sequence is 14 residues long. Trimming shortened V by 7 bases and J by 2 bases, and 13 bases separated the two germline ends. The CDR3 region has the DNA TGCGCCAGCACAACCGGGACATCCACAGATACGCAGTATTTT. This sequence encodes CASTTGTSTDTQYF.

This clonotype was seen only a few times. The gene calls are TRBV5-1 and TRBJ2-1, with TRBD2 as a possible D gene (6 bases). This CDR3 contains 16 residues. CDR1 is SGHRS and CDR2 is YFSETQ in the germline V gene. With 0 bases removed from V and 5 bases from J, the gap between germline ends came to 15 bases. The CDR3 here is CASSLVGTVLDNEQFF. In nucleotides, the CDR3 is TGCGCCAGCAGCTTGGTAGGGACTGTTCTTGACAATGAGCAGTTCTTC.

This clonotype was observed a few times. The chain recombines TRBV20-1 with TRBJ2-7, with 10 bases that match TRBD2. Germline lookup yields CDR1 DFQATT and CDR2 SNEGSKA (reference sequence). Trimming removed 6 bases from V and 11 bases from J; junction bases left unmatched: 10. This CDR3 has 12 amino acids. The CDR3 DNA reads TGCAGTGCCGGACTAGCGGAATCTACGGAGTACTTC. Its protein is CSAGLAESTEYF.

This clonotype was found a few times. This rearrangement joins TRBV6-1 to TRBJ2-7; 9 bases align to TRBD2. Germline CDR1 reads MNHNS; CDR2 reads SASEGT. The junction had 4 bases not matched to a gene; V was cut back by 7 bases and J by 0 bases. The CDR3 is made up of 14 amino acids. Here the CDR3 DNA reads TGTGCCAGCAACCGACTAGCGGACTCCTACGAGCAGTACTTC. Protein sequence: CASNRLADSYEQYF.

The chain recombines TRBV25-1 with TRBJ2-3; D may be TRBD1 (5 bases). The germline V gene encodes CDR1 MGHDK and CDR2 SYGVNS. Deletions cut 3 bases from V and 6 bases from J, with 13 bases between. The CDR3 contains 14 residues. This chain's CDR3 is CASSDTRDVDTQYF. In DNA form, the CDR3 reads TGTGCCAGCAGTGATACCAGGGATGTGGATACGCAGTATTTT. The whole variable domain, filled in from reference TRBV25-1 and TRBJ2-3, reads EADIYQTPRYLVIGTGKKITLECSQTMGHDKMYWYQQDPGMELHLIHYSYGVNSTEKGDLSSESTVSRIRTEHFPLTLESARPSHTSQYLCASSDTRDVDTQYFGPGTRLTVL.

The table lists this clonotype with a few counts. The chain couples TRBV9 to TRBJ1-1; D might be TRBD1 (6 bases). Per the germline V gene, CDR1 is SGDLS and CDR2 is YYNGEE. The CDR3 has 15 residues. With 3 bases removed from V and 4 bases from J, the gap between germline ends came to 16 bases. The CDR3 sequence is CASSDIDRRGTEAFF. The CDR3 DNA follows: TGTGCCAGCAGCGATATAGACAGGCGCGGCACTGAAGCTTTCTTT.

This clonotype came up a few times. CDR3 in DNA: TGTGCCAGCAGTTTAGCGTTCTATGGCTACACCTTC. Translation gives CASSLAFYGYTF. The V call is TRBV28, the J call TRBJ1-2, with D unclear. In germline, CDR1 is MDHEN, CDR2 SYDVKM. V was shortened by 2 bases and J by 4 bases, with 5 bases between the two germline ends. The CDR3 extends over 12 amino acids.